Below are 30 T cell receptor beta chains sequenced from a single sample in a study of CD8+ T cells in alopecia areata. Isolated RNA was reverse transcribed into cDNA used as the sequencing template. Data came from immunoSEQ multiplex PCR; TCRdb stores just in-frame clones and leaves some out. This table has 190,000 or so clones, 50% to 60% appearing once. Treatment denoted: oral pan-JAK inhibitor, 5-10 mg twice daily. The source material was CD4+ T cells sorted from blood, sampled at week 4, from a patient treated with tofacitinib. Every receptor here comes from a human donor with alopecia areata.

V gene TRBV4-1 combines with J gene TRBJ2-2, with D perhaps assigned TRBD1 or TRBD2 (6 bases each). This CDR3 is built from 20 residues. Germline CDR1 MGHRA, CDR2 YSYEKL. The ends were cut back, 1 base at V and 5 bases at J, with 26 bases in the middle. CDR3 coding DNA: TGCGCCAGCAGCCAAGCCCTTACGAGGGGGGCGCGGCGTAGGACCGGGGAGCTGTTTTTT. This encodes CASSQALTRGARRRTGELFF.

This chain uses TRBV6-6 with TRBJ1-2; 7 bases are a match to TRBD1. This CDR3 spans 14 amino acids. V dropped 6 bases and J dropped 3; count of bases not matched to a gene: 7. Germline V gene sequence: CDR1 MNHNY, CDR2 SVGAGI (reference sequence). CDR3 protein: CASSLGGGDYGYTF. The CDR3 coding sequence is TGTGCCAGCAGCCTGGGAGGGGGCGACTATGGCTACACCTTC.

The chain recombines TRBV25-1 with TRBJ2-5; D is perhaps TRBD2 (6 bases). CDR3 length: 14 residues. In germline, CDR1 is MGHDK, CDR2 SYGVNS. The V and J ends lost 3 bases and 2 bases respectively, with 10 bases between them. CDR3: CASSDLGTQETQYF. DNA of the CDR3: TGTGCCAGCAGTGATCTGGGGACTCAAGAGACCCAGTACTTC.

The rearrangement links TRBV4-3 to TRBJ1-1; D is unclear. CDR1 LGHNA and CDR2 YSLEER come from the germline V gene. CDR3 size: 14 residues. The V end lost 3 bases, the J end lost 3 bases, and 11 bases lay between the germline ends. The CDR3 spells CASSHNPRDTEAFF. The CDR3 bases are TGCGCCAGCAGCCATAATCCGAGGGACACTGAAGCTTTCTTT.

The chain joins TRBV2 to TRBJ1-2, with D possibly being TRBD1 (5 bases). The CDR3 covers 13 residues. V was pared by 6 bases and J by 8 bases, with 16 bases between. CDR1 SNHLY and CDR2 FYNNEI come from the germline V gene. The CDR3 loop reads CASSEPGLYGYTF. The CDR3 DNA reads TGTGCCAGCAGCGAACCGGGACTTTACGGCTACACCTTC.

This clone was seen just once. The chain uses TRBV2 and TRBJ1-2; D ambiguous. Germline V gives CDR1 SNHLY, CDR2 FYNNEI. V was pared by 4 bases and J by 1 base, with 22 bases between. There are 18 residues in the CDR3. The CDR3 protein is CASSVSRARFTLNYGYTF. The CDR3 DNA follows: TGTGCCAGCAGTGTATCGCGGGCCCGCTTCACTCTTAACTATGGCTACACCTTC.

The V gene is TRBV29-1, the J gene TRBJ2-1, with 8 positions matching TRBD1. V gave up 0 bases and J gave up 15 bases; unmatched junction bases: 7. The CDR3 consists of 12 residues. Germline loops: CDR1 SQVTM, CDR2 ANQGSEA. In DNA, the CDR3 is TGCAGCGTTGAAGATCTGGGGGACAGGTTGTTCTTC. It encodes CSVEDLGDRLFF.

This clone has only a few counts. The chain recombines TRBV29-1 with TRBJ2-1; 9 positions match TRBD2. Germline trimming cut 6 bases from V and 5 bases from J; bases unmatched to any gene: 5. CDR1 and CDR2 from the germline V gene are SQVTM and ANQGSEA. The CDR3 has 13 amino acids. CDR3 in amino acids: CSVRAGGHNEQFF. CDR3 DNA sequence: TGCAGCGTCCGAGCGGGGGGCCACAATGAGCAGTTCTTC.

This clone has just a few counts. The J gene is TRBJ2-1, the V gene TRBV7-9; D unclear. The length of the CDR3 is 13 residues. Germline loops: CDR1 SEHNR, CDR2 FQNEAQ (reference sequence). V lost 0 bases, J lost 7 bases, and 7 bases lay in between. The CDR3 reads CASSLALQNEQFF. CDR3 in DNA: TGTGCCAGCAGCTTAGCGTTACAGAATGAGCAGTTCTTC.

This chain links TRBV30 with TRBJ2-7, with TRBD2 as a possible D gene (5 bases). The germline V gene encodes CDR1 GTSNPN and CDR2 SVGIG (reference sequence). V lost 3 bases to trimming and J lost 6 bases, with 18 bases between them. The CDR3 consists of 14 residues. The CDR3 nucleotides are TGTGCCTGGAGGTTCGGACTCTGGTCGGGCGAGCAGTACTTC. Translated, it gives CAWRFGLWSGEQYF.

The CDR3 protein is CASSSASASTDTQYF. In DNA form, the CDR3 reads TGCGCCAGCAGCTCAGCTTCCGCTAGCACAGATACGCAGTATTTT. J is TRBJ2-3 and V is TRBV5-1; no firm D call. Looked up from germline, CDR1 is SGHRS and CDR2 is YFSETQ. The V and J ends lost 3 bases and 0 bases respectively, with 11 bases between them. This CDR3 region has 15 residues.

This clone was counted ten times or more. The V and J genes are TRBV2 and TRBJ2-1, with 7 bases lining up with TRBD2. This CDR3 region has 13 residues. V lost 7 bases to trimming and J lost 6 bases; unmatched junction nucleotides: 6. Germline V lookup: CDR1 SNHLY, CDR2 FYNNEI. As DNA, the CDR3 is TGTGCCAGCATGGTGTCGGGGGGCAATGAGCAGTTCTTC. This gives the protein CASMVSGGNEQFF.

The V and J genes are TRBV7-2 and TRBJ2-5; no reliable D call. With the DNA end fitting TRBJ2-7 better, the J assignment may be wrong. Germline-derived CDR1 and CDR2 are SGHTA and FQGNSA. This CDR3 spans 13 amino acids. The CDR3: CASSQLFGNEQYF. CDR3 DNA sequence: TGTGCCAGCAGCCAACTCTTTGGAAACGAGCAGTACTTC.

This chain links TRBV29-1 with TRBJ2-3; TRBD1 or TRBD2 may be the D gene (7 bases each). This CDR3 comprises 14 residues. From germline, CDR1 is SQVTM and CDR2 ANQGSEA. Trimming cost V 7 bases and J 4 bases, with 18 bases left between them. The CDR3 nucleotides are TGCAGCGCTCAGGGGGGGACGTCGGCAGATACGCAGTATTTT. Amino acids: CSAQGGTSADTQYF.

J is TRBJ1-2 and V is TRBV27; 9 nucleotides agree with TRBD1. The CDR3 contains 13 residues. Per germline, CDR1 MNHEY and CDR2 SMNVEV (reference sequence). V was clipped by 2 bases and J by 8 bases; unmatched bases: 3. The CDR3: CASSLRTGEGYTF. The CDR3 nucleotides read TGTGCCAGCAGTTTACGGACAGGGGAGGGCTACACCTTC.

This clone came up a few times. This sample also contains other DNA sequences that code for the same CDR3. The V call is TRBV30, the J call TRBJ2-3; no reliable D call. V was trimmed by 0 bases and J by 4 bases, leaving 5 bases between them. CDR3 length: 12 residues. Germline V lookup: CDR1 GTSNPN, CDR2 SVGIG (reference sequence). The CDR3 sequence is CAWSVRADTQYF. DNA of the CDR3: TGTGCCTGGAGTGTACGAGCAGATACGCAGTATTTT. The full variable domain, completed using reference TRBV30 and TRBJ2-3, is SQTIHQWPATLVQPVGSPLSLECTVEGTSNPNLYWYRQAAGRGLQLLFYSVGIGQISSEVPQNLSASRPQDRQFILSSKKLLLSDSGFYLCAWSVRADTQYFGPGTRLTVL.

Written as DNA, the CDR3 is TGTGCCACCAGCAGAGATGGGGGATACCAAGAGACCCAGTACTTC. Protein sequence: CATSRDGGYQETQYF. This chain connects TRBV15 to TRBJ2-5; TRBD1 or TRBD2 may be the D gene (5 bases each). The CDR3 spans 15 residues. Germline V gene lookup returns CDR1 LNHNV and CDR2 YYDKDF (reference sequence). Trimming took off 0 bases at V and 0 bases at J, with 8 bases between the two ends.

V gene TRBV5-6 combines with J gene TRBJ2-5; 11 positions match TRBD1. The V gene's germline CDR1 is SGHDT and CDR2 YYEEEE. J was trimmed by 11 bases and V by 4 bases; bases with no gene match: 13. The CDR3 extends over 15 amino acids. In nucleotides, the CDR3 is TGTGCCAGCAGCGGGAGGGACAGGGGGATCGGTGAGCAGTACTTC. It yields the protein CASSGRDRGIGEQYF.

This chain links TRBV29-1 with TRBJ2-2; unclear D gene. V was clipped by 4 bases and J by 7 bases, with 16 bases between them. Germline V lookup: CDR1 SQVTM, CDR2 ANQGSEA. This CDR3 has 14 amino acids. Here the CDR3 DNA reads TGCAGCGTTGCAGGACCTACACCTAGCGGGGAGCTGTTTTTT. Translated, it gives CSVAGPTPSGELFF.

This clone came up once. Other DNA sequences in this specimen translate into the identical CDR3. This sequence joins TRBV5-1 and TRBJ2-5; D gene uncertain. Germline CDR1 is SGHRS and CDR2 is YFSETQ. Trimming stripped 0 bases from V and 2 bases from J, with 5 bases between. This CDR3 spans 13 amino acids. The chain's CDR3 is CASSLGRQETQYF. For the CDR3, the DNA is TGCGCCAGCAGCTTGGGACGGCAAGAGACCCAGTACTTC. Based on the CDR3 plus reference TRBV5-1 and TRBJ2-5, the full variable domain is KAGVTQTPRYLIKTRGQQVTLSCSPISGHRSVSWYQQTPGQGLQFLFEYFSETQRNKGNFPGRFSGRQFSNSRSEMNVSTLELGDSALYLCASSLGRQETQYFGPGTRLLVL.

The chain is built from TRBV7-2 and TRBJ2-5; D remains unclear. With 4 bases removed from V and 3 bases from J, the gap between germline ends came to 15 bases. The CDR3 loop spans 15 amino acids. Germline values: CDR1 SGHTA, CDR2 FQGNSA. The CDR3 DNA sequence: TGTGCCAGCAGCTCTGGCGTCTCCTCGGAAGAGACCCAGTACTTC. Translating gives CASSSGVSSEETQYF.

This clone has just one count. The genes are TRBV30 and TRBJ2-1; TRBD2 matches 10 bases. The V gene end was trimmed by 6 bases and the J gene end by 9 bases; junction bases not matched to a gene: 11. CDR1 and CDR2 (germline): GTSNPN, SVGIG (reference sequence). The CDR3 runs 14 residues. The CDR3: CACTGGTSAGEQFF. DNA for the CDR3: TGTGCCTGTACAGGGGGGACTAGCGCGGGTGAGCAGTTCTTC.

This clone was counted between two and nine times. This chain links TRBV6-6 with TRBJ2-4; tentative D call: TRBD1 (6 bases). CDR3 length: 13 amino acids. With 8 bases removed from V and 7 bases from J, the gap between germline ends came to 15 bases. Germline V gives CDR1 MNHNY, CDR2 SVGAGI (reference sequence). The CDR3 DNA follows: TGTGCCAGCGGTCCGGGGACACTGAACATTCAGTACTTC. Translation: CASGPGTLNIQYF.

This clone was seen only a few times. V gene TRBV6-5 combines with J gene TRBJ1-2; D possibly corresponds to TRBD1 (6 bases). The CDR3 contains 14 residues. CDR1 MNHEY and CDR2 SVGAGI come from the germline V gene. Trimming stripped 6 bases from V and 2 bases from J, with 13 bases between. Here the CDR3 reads CASRSYGQNYGYTF. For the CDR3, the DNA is TGTGCCAGCAGGAGTTATGGACAGAACTATGGCTACACCTTC.

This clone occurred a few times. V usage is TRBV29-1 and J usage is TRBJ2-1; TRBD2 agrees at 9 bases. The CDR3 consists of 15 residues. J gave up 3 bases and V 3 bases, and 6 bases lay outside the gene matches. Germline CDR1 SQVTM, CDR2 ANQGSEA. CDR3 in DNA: TGCAGCGTTGACGGACATAGCGGGGGCTACAATGAGCAGTTCTTC. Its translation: CSVDGHSGGYNEQFF.

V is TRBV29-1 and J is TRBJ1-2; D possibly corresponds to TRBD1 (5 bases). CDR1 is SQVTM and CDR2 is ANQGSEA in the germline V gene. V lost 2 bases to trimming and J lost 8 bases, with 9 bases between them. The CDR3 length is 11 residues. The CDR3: CSVEQGGGYTF. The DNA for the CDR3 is TGCAGCGTTGAACAGGGAGGAGGCTACACCTTC.

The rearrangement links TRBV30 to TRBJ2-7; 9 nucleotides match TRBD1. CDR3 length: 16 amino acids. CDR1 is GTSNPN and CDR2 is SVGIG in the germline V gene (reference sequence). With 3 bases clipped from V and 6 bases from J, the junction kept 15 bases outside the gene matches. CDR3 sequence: CAWRALSRDRVSEQYF. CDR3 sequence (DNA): TGTGCCTGGAGAGCCCTTAGCCGGGACAGGGTCAGCGAGCAGTACTTC.

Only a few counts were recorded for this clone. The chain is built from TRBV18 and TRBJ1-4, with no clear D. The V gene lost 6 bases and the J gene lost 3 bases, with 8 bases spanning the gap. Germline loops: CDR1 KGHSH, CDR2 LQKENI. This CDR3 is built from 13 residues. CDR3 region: CASSGSPNEKLFF. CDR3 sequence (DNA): TGTGCCAGCTCGGGGAGCCCTAATGAAAAACTGTTTTTT.

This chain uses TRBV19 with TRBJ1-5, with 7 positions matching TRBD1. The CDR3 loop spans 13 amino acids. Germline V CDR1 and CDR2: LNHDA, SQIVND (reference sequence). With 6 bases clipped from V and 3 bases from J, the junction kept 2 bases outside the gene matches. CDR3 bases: TGTGCCAGTAGAGACAGGGACAATCAGCCCCAGCATTTT. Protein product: CASRDRDNQPQHF.

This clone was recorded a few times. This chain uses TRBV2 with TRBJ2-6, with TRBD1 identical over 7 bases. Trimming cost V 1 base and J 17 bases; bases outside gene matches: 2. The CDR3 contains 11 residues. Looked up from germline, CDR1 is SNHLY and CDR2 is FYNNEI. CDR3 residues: CASSEETGLTF. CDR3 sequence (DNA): TGTGCCAGCAGTGAAGAGACAGGGTTGACTTTC.